This T cell receptor beta chain was retrieved from a study of T cell responses to AZD1222 COVID-19 vaccine. Findings of the study overall: Recipients of two AZD1222 doses showed rising Spike-specific TCR breadth and depth. Spike regions recognized by vaccine-associated CD4 TCRs spanned the protein, led by 160-218 and 743-854. Only six people who got AZD1222 tested seropositive at baseline. Reports indicate that nearly half of spike-specific TCRs are directed at unmutated variant regions.

Germline V lookup: CDR1 SGHTA, CDR2 FQGNSA. The CDR3 loop spans 14 amino acids. Trimming left V 6 bases short and J 6 bases short, with 14 bases between. Generated by immunoSEQ multiplex PCR, the TCRdb table keeps only in-frame clones and is missing some. The repertoire holds about 57,000 clones, with approximately 84% as singletons. A note on this clone: Its antigen is not identified.

This clonotype originated in an adult in good health. The sequencing here drew on peripheral blood, taken on day 0 of AZD1222 vaccination. The genes are TRBV7-2 and TRBJ2-2; D may match TRBD1 or TRBD2 (5 bases each). Here the CDR3 reads CASRRGGAAGELFF. As DNA, the CDR3 is TGTGCCAGCAGGAGGGGTGGGGCGGCCGGGGAGCTGTTTTTT.